The 30 T cell receptor beta chains in this list originate from one sample, sequenced in a study of identical twins. TCRdb independently ran MiXCR on the 5' RACE reads; one entry per CDR3 protein. The table includes 500,000 to 550,000 distinct CDR3 sequences, around 24% detected once. A further study also used this sample, focusing on yellow fever vaccine responses in identical twins.

Source material: CD4+ T cells sorted from blood. Receptors were obtained from a woman between 18 and 30 years old in good health.

The chain carries TRBV11-2 and TRBJ2-5; the match to TRBD1 covers 7 bases. Germline assignment: CDR1 SGHAT and CDR2 FQNNGV. CDR3 length equals 16 residues. V shed 2 bases and J 5 bases; nucleotides not matched to a gene: 11. CDR3 nucleotide sequence: TGTGCCAGCAGCTTAATTGGGTTGGGACAGAGCGAGACCCAGTACTTC. This translates into CASSLIGLGQSETQYF.

A note on this clonotype: Because it lacks the conserved phenylalanine or tryptophan at the end, this CDR3 is likely a read error. V is TRBV12-3 or TRBV12-4 and J is TRBJ1-1; no reliable D call. The CDR3 is made up of 15 amino acids. V lost 2 bases and J 5 bases, leaving 15 bases between the germline ends. This chain's CDR3 is CASSLIVALRTEAFL. Written as DNA, the CDR3 is TGTGCCAGCAGTTTAATAGTGGCTCTAAGGACTGAAGCTTTCCTT.

This CDR3 is CASDRRGSHGFHNEQFF. Written as DNA, the CDR3 is TGTGCCAGCGATAGAAGGGGGTCGCACGGTTTCCACAATGAGCAGTTCTTC. This sequence joins TRBV12-3 or TRBV12-4 and TRBJ2-1; tentatively, D is TRBD1 (6 bases). Trimming stripped 8 bases from V and 5 bases from J, with 25 bases between. The CDR3 sequence is 17 residues long.

This clonotype has more than one count but fewer than ten. The CDR3 region has the DNA TGCGCCAGCAGCGACCAGGGTACCTATAATTCACCCCTCCACTTT. As protein: CASSDQGTYNSPLHF. The rearrangement uses TRBV5-1 and TRBJ1-6; D perhaps matches TRBD1 (5 bases). V shed 4 bases and J shed 2 bases, with 10 bases lying between them. CDR3 length: 15 amino acids. Germline V gene sequence: CDR1 SGHRS, CDR2 YFSETQ.

This clonotype came up a few times. The chain uses TRBV11-2 and TRBJ1-1; D gene unclear. The length of the CDR3 is 13 residues. Trimming shortened V by 0 bases and J by 11 bases, and 13 bases separated the two germline ends. The germline gives CDR1 SGHAT, CDR2 FQNNGV. This CDR3 is CASSLDRAMGAFF. The CDR3 DNA reads TGTGCCAGCAGCTTAGATAGGGCCATGGGGGCTTTCTTT.

This sequence joins TRBV2 and TRBJ1-2, with D tentatively TRBD1 (5 bases). The length of the CDR3 is 10 residues. V was trimmed by 10 bases and J by 8 bases, leaving 11 bases between them. The germline V gene has CDR1 SNHLY and CDR2 FYNNEI. CDR3 nucleotides: TGTGCCACTGGGGGGGGGGGCTACACCTTC. Protein sequence: CATGGGGYTF.

The rearrangement uses TRBV3-1 and TRBJ1-1, with D uncertain. Trimming took off 0 bases at V and 0 bases at J, with 8 bases between the two ends. Germline assignment: CDR1 LGHDT and CDR2 YNNKEL (reference sequence). This CDR3 contains 15 residues. The CDR3 bases are TGTGCCAGCAGCCAAGAGGGTGGAATGAACACTGAAGCTTTCTTT. It is translated as CASSQEGGMNTEAFF.

This rearrangement joins TRBV12-3 or TRBV12-4 to TRBJ1-6; TRBD1 is a possible D gene (5 bases). The CDR3 totals 14 residues. V was clipped by 1 base and J by 7 bases, with 8 bases between them. The CDR3 sequence is CASSLGGRNSPLHF. The CDR3 DNA reads as TGTGCCAGCAGTTTAGGGGGCCGGAATTCACCCCTCCACTTT.

This clonotype has a handful of counts. The CDR3 reads CASNRLAGGSYNEQFF. The DNA for the CDR3 is TGTGCCAGCAACCGACTAGCGGGCGGCTCCTACAATGAGCAGTTCTTC. The chain couples TRBV6-1 to TRBJ2-1; 10 nucleotides line up with TRBD2. After removal of 7 bases from V and 0 bases from J, the junction contained 6 bases not matched to a gene. This CDR3 spans 16 amino acids. Germline values: CDR1 MNHNS, CDR2 SASEGT.

The genes are TRBV6-2 or TRBV6-3 and TRBJ2-7; 9 bases are shared with TRBD1. Trimming removed 2 bases from V and 6 bases from J; junction bases left unmatched: 8. This CDR3 has 15 residues. The germline V gene encodes CDR1 MNHEY and CDR2 SVGEGT. The CDR3 sequence is CASSYVGTGIGEQYF. The CDR3 DNA reads TGTGCCAGCAGTTACGTCGGGACAGGGATCGGCGAGCAGTACTTC.

The rearrangement joins TRBV12-3 or TRBV12-4 to TRBJ2-2; 9 bases are shared with TRBD2. With 6 bases clipped from V and 7 bases from J, the junction kept 9 bases outside the gene matches. The length of the CDR3 is 15 residues. Here the CDR3 DNA reads TGTGCCAGCAGCATGGGGCTAGCGGGGAGCGGGGAGCTGTTTTTT. Translation gives CASSMGLAGSGELFF.

V is TRBV28 and J is TRBJ1-4, with no clear D. CDR1 is MDHEN and CDR2 is SYDVKM in the germline V gene. CDR3 length equals 12 residues. Trimming removed 5 bases at V and 5 bases at J, with 6 bases between. CDR3 coding DNA: TGTGCCAGCAGTCCCCTAAATGAAAAACTGTTTTTT. Its protein is CASSPLNEKLFF. The full variable domain, its missing parts supplied by reference TRBV28 and TRBJ1-4, is DVKVTQSSRYLVKRTGEKVFLECVQDMDHENMFWYRQDPGLGLRLIYFSYDVKMKEKGDIPEGYSVSREKKERFSLILESASTNQTSMYLCASSPLNEKLFFGSGTQLSVL.

This clonotype was counted ten times or more. V and J are TRBV25-1 and TRBJ2-7, with 13 bases aligning to TRBD2. J lost 8 bases, V lost 4 bases, and 11 bases had no gene match. CDR3 length equals 16 residues. Germline lookup yields CDR1 MGHDK and CDR2 SYGVNS. CDR3 in DNA: TGTGCCAGCAGTGCCTCCGGGACTAGCGGGACTGGCAAGCAGTACTTC. Amino acid sequence: CASSASGTSGTGKQYF.

This clonotype was found a few times. The chain links TRBV20-1 to TRBJ1-3; weak D call: TRBD1 (6 bases). This CDR3 is 16 amino acids long. V dropped 3 bases and J dropped 0 bases, with 15 bases sitting between them. Germline-derived CDR1 and CDR2 are DFQATT and SNEGSKA (reference sequence). CDR3 region: CSASTGTPSSGNTIYF. The CDR3 bases are TGCAGTGCTAGTACCGGGACACCGAGCTCTGGAAACACCATATATTTT.

The chain uses TRBV18 and TRBJ1-2; D is uncertain. Germline lookup yields CDR1 KGHSH and CDR2 LQKENI. Trimming shortened V by 8 bases and J by 6 bases, and 10 bases separated the two germline ends. The CDR3 covers 11 residues. CDR3 loop: CASRNDDGYTF. The CDR3, as DNA: TGTGCCAGCCGGAACGATGATGGCTACACCTTC. The full variable domain, in which reference TRBV18 and TRBJ1-2 provide the parts outside the CDR3, is NAGVMQNPRHLVRRRGQEARLRCSPMKGHSHVYWYRQLPEEGLKFMVYLQKENIIDESGMPKERFSAEFPKEGPSILRIQQVVRGDSAAYFCASRNDDGYTFGSGTRLTVV.

The rearrangement links TRBV24-1 to TRBJ1-5; D gene uncertain. CDR3 length: 15 residues. The V gene's germline CDR1 is KGHDR and CDR2 SFDVKD. V was pared by 3 bases and J by 6 bases, with 14 bases between. The CDR3 loop is CATSDRTDPGQPQHF. CDR3 coding DNA: TGTGCCACCAGTGATCGGACGGACCCGGGTCAGCCCCAGCATTTT.

This clonotype was recorded a few times. The chain employs TRBV4-1 and TRBJ1-2; a possible D gene is TRBD1 (6 bases). This CDR3 spans 14 amino acids. V shed 2 bases and J shed 4 bases, with 11 bases lying between them. CDR1 is MGHRA, CDR2 YSYEKL, per germline. The chain's CDR3 is CASSQSQGSYGYTF. As DNA, the CDR3 is TGCGCCAGCAGCCAAAGCCAGGGGAGCTATGGCTACACCTTC.

The chain couples TRBV7-8 to TRBJ2-1, with TRBD2 matching 7 bases. The CDR3 length is 12 residues. Trimming took 3 bases from V and 12 from J; bases not matched to a gene: 5. CDR1 is SGHVS, CDR2 FQNEAQ, per germline. The CDR3 here is CASSFQAGSQFF. In nucleotides, the CDR3 is TGTGCCAGCAGCTTCCAAGCGGGATCGCAGTTCTTC.

The V gene is TRBV5-1, the J gene TRBJ2-2; 11 bases agree with TRBD2. J lost 5 bases, V lost 6 bases, and 9 bases had no gene match. Germline values: CDR1 SGHRS, CDR2 YFSETQ. The CDR3 covers 16 residues. CDR3 protein: CASTHTSGRRTGELFF. The CDR3 coding sequence is TGCGCCAGCACCCACACTAGCGGGAGACGAACCGGGGAGCTGTTTTTT.

This clonotype has just a few counts. The chain carries TRBV10-3 and TRBJ2-1; 13 bases are shared with TRBD2. This CDR3 is 15 amino acids long. CDR1 and CDR2 (germline): ENHRY, SYGVKD. V trimming: 10 bases; J trimming: 2 bases; junction bases outside the gene matches: 5. Here the CDR3 reads CATGTSGDTYNEQFF. The CDR3 coding sequence is TGTGCCACCGGGACTAGCGGGGACACCTACAATGAGCAGTTCTTC.

The chain couples TRBV12-3 or TRBV12-4 to TRBJ2-3; weak D call: TRBD2 (6 bases). Trimming shortened V by 0 bases and J by 1 base, and 11 bases separated the two germline ends. The CDR3 has 16 residues. The CDR3 DNA reads as TGTGCCAGCAGTTTAGCGGCGGGACCTGGCACAGATACGCAGTATTTT. Residues: CASSLAAGPGTDTQYF.

DNA for the CDR3: TGTGCCAGCAGAATCCCCAAGAACACTGAAGCTTTCTTT. Its translation: CASRIPKNTEAFF. This rearrangement joins TRBV11-1 to TRBJ1-1; D unclear. CDR3 length: 13 residues. The germline gives CDR1 SGHAT, CDR2 FQDESV (reference sequence). Between the trimmed V and J ends, which lost 6 bases and 1 base, there was a span of 9 bases.

The chain joins TRBV5-5 to TRBJ2-7; D is perhaps TRBD1 (6 bases). CDR1 and CDR2 (germline): SGHKS, YYEKEE (reference sequence). Trimming left V 4 bases short and J 4 bases short, with 18 bases between. This CDR3 contains 15 residues. CDR3 amino acids: CASSGGLGDQYEQYV. The CDR3 DNA sequence: TGTGCCAGCAGCGGGGGCCTAGGGGATCAATACGAGCAGTACGTC.

This sequence joins TRBV10-3 and TRBJ2-6; no reliable D call. Germline-derived CDR1 and CDR2 are ENHRY and SYGVKD. V shed 2 bases and J shed 0 bases, with 8 bases lying between them. There are 16 residues in the CDR3. CDR3 region: CAISETRSSGANVLTF. The CDR3 DNA follows: TGTGCCATCAGTGAGACTCGCAGCTCTGGGGCCAACGTCCTGACTTTC.

CDR3 sequence (DNA): TGCGCCAGCAGCCCGTTAGGCGCCCGCAGGGATACGCAGTATTTT. Translation gives CASSPLGARRDTQYF. This chain connects TRBV5-1 to TRBJ2-3; unclear D gene. The CDR3 has 15 residues. CDR1 is SGHRS and CDR2 is YFSETQ in the germline V gene. Trimming left V 4 bases short and J 6 bases short, with 18 bases between.

The genes are TRBV12-5 and TRBJ2-1; D uncertain. The CDR3 totals 10 residues. V was shortened by 6 bases and J by 10 bases, with 7 bases between the two germline ends. Germline V lookup: CDR1 LGHNT, CDR2 FRNRAP. The CDR3 sequence: CASGTLEQFF. The DNA of the CDR3 is TGTGCTAGTGGCACCTTGGAGCAGTTCTTC.

The V and J genes are TRBV19 and TRBJ1-2; D unclear. Trimming stripped 1 base from V and 1 base from J, with 10 bases between. The CDR3 contains 15 residues. Germline V gene data show CDR1 as LNHDA and CDR2 as SQIVND (reference sequence). CDR3 nucleotide sequence: TGTGCCAGTAGTATAGGTTCTGGGATTAACTATGGCTACACCTTC. Translation: CASSIGSGINYGYTF. The full variable domain, completed using reference TRBV19 and TRBJ1-2, is DGGITQSPKYLFRKEGQNVTLSCEQNLNHDAMYWYRQDPGQGLRLIYYSQIVNDFQKGDIAEGYSVSREKKESFPLTVTSAQKNPTAFYLCASSIGSGINYGYTFGSGTRLTVV.

This clonotype was counted only a few times. V is TRBV6-1 and J is TRBJ2-7; a weak D match, TRBD2 (5 bases). Germline CDR1 and CDR2: MNHNS and SASEGT. The CDR3 runs to 17 residues. V was shortened by 2 bases and J by 0 bases, with 17 bases between the two germline ends. CDR3 sequence reads: CASSERSSGIFSYEQYV. In DNA, the CDR3 is TGTGCCAGCAGTGAACGGTCGTCCGGGATCTTCTCCTACGAGCAGTACGTC.

This clonotype was seen only a few times. The V call is TRBV5-1, the J call TRBJ1-1, with 7 bases lining up with TRBD1. Germline CDR1 reads SGHRS; CDR2 reads YFSETQ. There are 13 residues in the CDR3. V lost 2 bases and J lost 8; bases outside the gene matches: 6. The CDR3 here is CASSFTGDSEAFF. CDR3 nucleotides: TGCGCCAGCAGCTTCACAGGGGACTCCGAAGCTTTCTTT.

The chain employs TRBV7-2 and TRBJ2-4, with TRBD2 as a possible D gene (5 bases). With 5 bases removed from V and 6 bases from J, the gap between germline ends came to 20 bases. The germline CDR1 and CDR2 sequences are SGHTA and FQGNSA. This CDR3 has 16 residues. CDR3 DNA: TGTGCCAGCAGCCCCCAAACTAGTCCACGCCGAAACATTCAGTACTTC. As protein: CASSPQTSPRRNIQYF.